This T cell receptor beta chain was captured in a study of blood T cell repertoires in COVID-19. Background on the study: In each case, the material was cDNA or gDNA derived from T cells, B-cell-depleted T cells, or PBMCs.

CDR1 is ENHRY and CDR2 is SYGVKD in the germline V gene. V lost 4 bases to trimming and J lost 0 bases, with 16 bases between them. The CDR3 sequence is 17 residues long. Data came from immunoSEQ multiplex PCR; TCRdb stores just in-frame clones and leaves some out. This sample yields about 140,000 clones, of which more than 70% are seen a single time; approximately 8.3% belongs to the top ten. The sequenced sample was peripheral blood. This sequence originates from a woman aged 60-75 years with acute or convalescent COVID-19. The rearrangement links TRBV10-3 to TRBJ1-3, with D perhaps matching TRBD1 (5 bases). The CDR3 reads CAISAWGGRSSGNTIYF. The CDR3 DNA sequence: TGTGCCATCAGTGCGTGGGGGGGACGGTCCTCTGGAAACACCATATATTTT.